This record concerns one T cell receptor (beta chain) sequence. The entry originates in a study of shared clonotypes between healthy human individuals. The CDR3 length is 15 residues. V dropped 1 base and J dropped 3 bases, with 10 bases sitting between them. Germline CDR1 MNHEY, CDR2 SMNVEV (reference sequence). Running of the assay took place at deep level. The assay was immunoSEQ multiplex PCR, and TCRdb's table has in-frame clones only and misses some. The sample gives roughly 2,500,000 clones, 90% to 95% of which show up once; about 0.34% is in the top ten. The material sequenced was naive CD4+ T cells from PBMCs. As to subset: CD45RA+ positively selected. The V and J genes are TRBV27 and TRBJ1-5; D not certain. The sequence came from a man aged 18 to 29 in good health. Some clones in this sample may be carry-over from other donors' samples. This chain's CDR3 is CASSLFDGNNQPQHF. The CDR3 DNA sequence: TGTGCCAGCAGTTTATTCGACGGGAACAATCAGCCCCAGCATTTT.